This T cell receptor beta chain emerged from a study of spatial heterogeneity in lung cancer. About the research overall: TCR and UMI combinations that were unique each appeared, on average, more than ten times in raw reads.

Findings of the study overall: Ubiquitous expanded tumor TCRs were seen in blood more at resection than at follow-up.

V was clipped by 3 bases and J by 6 bases, with 12 bases between them. CDR3 size: 12 residues. Germline V lookup: CDR1 SQVTM, CDR2 ANQGSEA. Stated time point: sample taken at primary tumor resection. Without sorting, whole RNA was sequenced from tumor, nontumor lung or frozen PBMC. The donors comprised approximately 75 untreated early-stage non-small cell lung cancer patients. This clonotype was counted ten times or more. Its matching antigen is unknown. Each TCR cDNA molecule bore a unique molecular identifier. TCRdb processed the 5' RACE reads anew with MiXCR; each CDR3 protein has one entry. In the table there are about 50,000 distinct CDR3 sequences, around 7.6% of which are singletons.

V usage is TRBV29-1 and J usage is TRBJ2-7; D may be TRBD1 or TRBD2 (5 bases each). This material consisted of PBMCs, taken at surgery. This TCR was recovered from a female donor with early-stage non-small cell lung cancer. The CDR3 here is CSVEGDLLEQYF. CDR3 DNA sequence: TGCAGCGTTGAGGGGGACCTACTCGAGCAGTACTTC.